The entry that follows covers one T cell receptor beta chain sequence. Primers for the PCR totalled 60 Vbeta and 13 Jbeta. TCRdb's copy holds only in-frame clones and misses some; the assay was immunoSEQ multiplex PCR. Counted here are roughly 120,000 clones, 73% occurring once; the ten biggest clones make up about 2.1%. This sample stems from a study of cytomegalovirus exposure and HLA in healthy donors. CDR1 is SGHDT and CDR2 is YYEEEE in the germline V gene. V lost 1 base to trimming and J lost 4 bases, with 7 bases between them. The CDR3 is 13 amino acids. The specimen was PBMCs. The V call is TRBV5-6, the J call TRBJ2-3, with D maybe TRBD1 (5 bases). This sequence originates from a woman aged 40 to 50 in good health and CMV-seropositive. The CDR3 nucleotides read TGTGCCAGCAGCTTGCAGGGCCCAGATACGCAGTATTTT. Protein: CASSLQGPDTQYF. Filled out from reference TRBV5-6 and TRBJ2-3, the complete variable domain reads DAGVTQSPTHLIKTRGQQVTLRCSPKSGHDTVSWYQQALGQGPQFIFQYYEEEERQRGNFPDRFSGHQFPNYSSELNVNALLLGDSALYLCASSLQGPDTQYFGPGTRLTVL.